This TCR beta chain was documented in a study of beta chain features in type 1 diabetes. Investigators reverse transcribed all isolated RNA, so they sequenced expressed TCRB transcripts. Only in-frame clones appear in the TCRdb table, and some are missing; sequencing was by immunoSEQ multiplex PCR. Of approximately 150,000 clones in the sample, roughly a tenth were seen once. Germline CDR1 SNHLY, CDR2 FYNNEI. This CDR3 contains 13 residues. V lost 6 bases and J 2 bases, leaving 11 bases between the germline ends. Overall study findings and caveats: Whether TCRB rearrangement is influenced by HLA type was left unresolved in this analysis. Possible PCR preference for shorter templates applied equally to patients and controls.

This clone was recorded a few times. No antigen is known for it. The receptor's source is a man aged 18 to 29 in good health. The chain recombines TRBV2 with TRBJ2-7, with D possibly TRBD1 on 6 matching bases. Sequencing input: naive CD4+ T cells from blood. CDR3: CASRKQGTYEQYF. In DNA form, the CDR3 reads TGTGCCAGCAGGAAGCAGGGGACCTACGAGCAGTACTTC.